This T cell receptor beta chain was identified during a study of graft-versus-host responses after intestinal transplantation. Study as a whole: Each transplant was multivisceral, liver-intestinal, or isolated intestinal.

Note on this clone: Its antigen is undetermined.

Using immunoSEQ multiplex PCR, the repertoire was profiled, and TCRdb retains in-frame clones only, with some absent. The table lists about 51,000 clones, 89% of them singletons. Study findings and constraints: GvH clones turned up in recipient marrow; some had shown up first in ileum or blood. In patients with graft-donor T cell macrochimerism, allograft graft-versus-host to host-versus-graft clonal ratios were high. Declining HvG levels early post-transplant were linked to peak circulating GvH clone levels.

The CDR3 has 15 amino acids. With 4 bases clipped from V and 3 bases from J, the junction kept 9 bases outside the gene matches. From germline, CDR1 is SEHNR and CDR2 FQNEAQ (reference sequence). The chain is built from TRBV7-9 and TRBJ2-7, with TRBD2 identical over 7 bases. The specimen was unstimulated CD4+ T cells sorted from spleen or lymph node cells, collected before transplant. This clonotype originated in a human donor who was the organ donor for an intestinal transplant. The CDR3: CASSSIRDYIYEQYF. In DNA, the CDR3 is TGTGCCAGCAGCTCCATCCGGGACTACATCTACGAGCAGTACTTC.